A selection of T cell receptor beta chains follows, all from one sample in a study of T cells after posttransplantation cyclophosphamide. The method was immunoSEQ multiplex PCR; TCRdb's version includes in-frame clones alone and lacks a portion of them. In the table there are approximately 26,000 clones, roughly 85% of which are singletons. Sequences were obtained from PBMCs. The source of these receptors is a man between 45 and 60 years old. The CDR3 runs from the conserved cysteine through the conserved F or W. Fields, in order: J gene, clone size, D gene, V gene, CDR3 DNA, CDR3 protein. A D gene is named only where the DNA matches it firmly. For some rows the clone size is stated as once, few or many, or as a class when expanded; others skip it.

j_gene: TRBJ1-1
abundance: once
d_gene: TRBD1
v_gene: TRBV5-4
CDR3nt: TGTGCCAGCAGCCCCCCAGGGACAGAGATGACGAACACTGAAGCTTTCTTT
CDR3aa: CASSPPGTEMTNTEAFF

j_gene: TRBJ1-1
abundance: .
d_gene: TRBD1
v_gene: TRBV5-8
CDR3nt: TGTGCCAGCAGACAATTGGACAGGATGAGGAACACTGAAGCTTTCTTT
CDR3aa: CASRQLDRMRNTEAFF

j_gene: TRBJ2-2
abundance: .
d_gene: TRBD1
v_gene: TRBV5-1
CDR3nt: TGCGCCAGCAGCGGTCCGGGACAGGCTGTTGGGGAGCTGTTTTTT
CDR3aa: CASSGPGQAVGELFF

j_gene: TRBJ2-7
abundance: .
d_gene: TRBD2
v_gene: TRBV5-4
CDR3nt: TGTGCCAGCAGCACAGGGACTAGCGAATCCTACGAGCAGTACTTC
CDR3aa: CASSTGTSESYEQYF

j_gene: TRBJ2-1
abundance: .
d_gene: TRBD2
v_gene: TRBV7-3
CDR3nt: TGTGCCAGCAGCACAACCGGGACTAGCCTAAATGAGCAGTTCTTC
CDR3aa: CASSTTGTSLNEQFF

j_gene: TRBJ1-1
abundance: .
d_gene: TRBD1
v_gene: TRBV6-1
CDR3nt: TGTGCCAGCACAAAGGGGGCGGGCAGGGGCACTGAAGCTTTCTTT
CDR3aa: CASTKGAGRGTEAFF

j_gene: TRBJ2-3
abundance: .
d_gene: TRBD1
v_gene: TRBV9
CDR3nt: TGTGCCAGCAGCGTAGTAGGGGGACAGGCGAACACAGATACGCAGTATTTT
CDR3aa: CASSVVGGQANTDTQYF

j_gene: TRBJ1-5
abundance: .
d_gene: .
v_gene: TRBV7-9
CDR3nt: TGTGCCAGCAGCTTCAGGGAACAGCCCCAGCATTTT
CDR3aa: CASSFREQPQHF

j_gene: TRBJ2-1
abundance: .
d_gene: .
v_gene: TRBV21-1
CDR3nt: TGTGCCAGCAGCAATAATGGGCGGGACAGGGTCGATGAGCAGTTCTTC
CDR3aa: CASSNNGRDRVDEQFF

j_gene: TRBJ1-2
abundance: .
d_gene: TRBD1
v_gene: TRBV4-1
CDR3nt: TGCGCCAGCAGCCAGGAAGGGACAGGGGAGGTGGGTGGCTACACCTTC
CDR3aa: CASSQEGTGEVGGYTF

j_gene: TRBJ1-4
abundance: few
d_gene: .
v_gene: TRBV4-3
CDR3nt: TGCGCCAGCAGCCAAGATGCTTGGCAGGATATTTCCAACTTT
CDR3aa: CASSQDAWQDISNF

j_gene: TRBJ1-2
abundance: .
d_gene: .
v_gene: TRBV30
CDR3nt: TGTGCCTGGGAAACGGGACTGGGGGGTGGCTACACCTTC
CDR3aa: CAWETGLGGGYTF

j_gene: TRBJ1-3
abundance: .
d_gene: TRBD1
v_gene: TRBV6-1
CDR3nt: TGTGCCAGCGGTCAGGACAGGGTAAAGGGAAACACCATATATTTT
CDR3aa: CASGQDRVKGNTIYF

j_gene: TRBJ1-3
abundance: .
d_gene: .
v_gene: TRBV6-5
CDR3nt: TGTGCCAGCAGTTACTCGAACTCGAATTCGGGAAACACCATATATTTT
CDR3aa: CASSYSNSNSGNTIYF

j_gene: TRBJ2-7
abundance: .
d_gene: TRBD2
v_gene: TRBV2
CDR3nt: TGTGCCAGCAAGCGGGGTACGGGTGTAGGCTACGAGCAGTACTTC
CDR3aa: CASKRGTGVGYEQYF

j_gene: TRBJ2-1
abundance: few
d_gene: .
v_gene: TRBV2
CDR3nt: TGTGCCAGCAGCCAAGACAGGCGGATGATCAATGAGCAGTTCTTC
CDR3aa: CASSQDRRMINEQFF

j_gene: TRBJ2-1
abundance: .
d_gene: TRBD2
v_gene: TRBV9
CDR3nt: TGTGCCAGCAGCGTAGCTGGACTAGCGGAACCCAACAATGAGCAGTTCTTC
CDR3aa: CASSVAGLAEPNNEQFF

j_gene: TRBJ2-1
abundance: .
d_gene: TRBD2
v_gene: TRBV27
CDR3nt: TGTGCCAGCAGTTTTGTCCTGGGACTAGCTCTTAATGAGCAGTTCTTC
CDR3aa: CASSFVLGLALNEQFF

j_gene: TRBJ2-1
abundance: .
d_gene: TRBD2
v_gene: TRBV2
CDR3nt: TGTGCCAGCAGCGGGACTAGCGGATACAATGAGCAGTTCTTC
CDR3aa: CASSGTSGYNEQFF

j_gene: TRBJ1-2
abundance: .
d_gene: .
v_gene: TRBV5-6
CDR3nt: TGTGCCAGCAGCTTGTCTTCAGGGAGGAGGTATGGCTACACCTTC
CDR3aa: CASSLSSGRRYGYTF

j_gene: TRBJ2-1
abundance: few
d_gene: TRBD2
v_gene: TRBV7-9
CDR3nt: TGTGCCAGCAGCCCTAACCCACTAGCGGGGGGGCCTCGCAATGAGCAGTTCTTC
CDR3aa: CASSPNPLAGGPRNEQFF

j_gene: TRBJ2-7
abundance: .
d_gene: TRBD1
v_gene: TRBV19
CDR3nt: TGTGCCAGTAGCACAAGCCGGACAGGGCGAAACGAGCAGTACTTC
CDR3aa: CASSTSRTGRNEQYF

j_gene: TRBJ2-5
abundance: .
d_gene: TRBD1
v_gene: TRBV30
CDR3nt: TGTGCCTCGTCCCTAGGCAGGGGACAGGGTAATCCGGAGACCCAGTACTTC
CDR3aa: CASSLGRGQGNPETQYF

j_gene: TRBJ1-2
abundance: .
d_gene: TRBD1
v_gene: TRBV7-8
CDR3nt: TGTGCCAGCAGCTACGACGGACAGGGCGCTCCTATCACCTTC
CDR3aa: CASSYDGQGAPITF

j_gene: TRBJ2-7
abundance: once
d_gene: TRBD1
v_gene: TRBV5-1
CDR3nt: TGCGCCAGCAGCTTGGTACAGGGGTTCTACGAGCAGTACTTC
CDR3aa: CASSLVQGFYEQYF